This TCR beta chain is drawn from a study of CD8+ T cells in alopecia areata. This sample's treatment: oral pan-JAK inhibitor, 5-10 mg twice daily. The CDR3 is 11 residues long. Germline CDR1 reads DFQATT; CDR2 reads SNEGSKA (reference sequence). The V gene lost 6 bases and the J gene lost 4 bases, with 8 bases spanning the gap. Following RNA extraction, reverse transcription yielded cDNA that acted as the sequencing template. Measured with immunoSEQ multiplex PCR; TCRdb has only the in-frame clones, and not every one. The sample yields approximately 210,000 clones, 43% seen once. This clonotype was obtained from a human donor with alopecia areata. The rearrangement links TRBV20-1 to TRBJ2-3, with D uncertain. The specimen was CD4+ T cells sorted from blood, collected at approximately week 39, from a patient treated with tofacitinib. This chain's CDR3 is CSALVADTQYF. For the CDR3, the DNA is TGCAGTGCCCTGGTAGCAGATACGCAGTATTTT.